Detailed here is one T cell receptor beta chain. Its specificity is not known. The entry originates in a study of cytomegalovirus exposure and HLA in healthy donors. Overall study findings and caveats: Using the classifier, cytomegalovirus status was reportedly diagnosed with high specificity and sensitivity. Subsequent analysis showed first-cohort TCR clusters tending to co-occur in roughly 130 validation repertoires.

It was the approximately 130-subject validation cohort, separate from the approximately 620-subject first cohort, to which the donors belonged. Germline lookup yields CDR1 MNHEY and CDR2 SMNVEV (reference sequence). With 2 bases removed from V and 0 bases from J, the gap between germline ends came to 14 bases. The CDR3 is 17 amino acids. The data were produced by immunoSEQ multiplex PCR, yet TCRdb's version contains in-frame clones alone and is incomplete. Of over 250,000 clones listed, 87% are singletons. The source of this sequence is a woman aged 25 to 39 in good health and CMV-seropositive. The rearrangement links TRBV27 to TRBJ2-1; TRBD1 is a possible D gene (5 bases). The source material was PBMCs. CDR3 coding DNA: TGTGCCAGCAGTTTAATGGACACCTACAGCTCCTACAATGAGCAGTTCTTC. Protein product: CASSLMDTYSSYNEQFF.